Below are 23 T cell receptor beta chains sequenced from a single sample in a study of blood T cell repertoires in COVID-19 (dated by TCRdb to the early 2020s). The library relied on the immunoSEQ multiplex PCR assay. TCRdb carries this immuneACCESS record with in-frame sequences only. Its versions omit some clonotypes, under half of them owing to an unresolved V gene in the studies checked, with the rest unexplained. Recorded for this sample are under 200,000 clones; 65% to 80% of them occurred a single time. The top ten constitute roughly 8.4% of the sample. Sequencing was performed on peripheral blood. These TCRs come from a man aged 55-75 years with acute or convalescent COVID-19.

This clone was seen more than once but under ten times. This CDR3 is CASTFRRTGSTGELFF. CDR3 sequence (DNA): TGTGCCAGTACCTTCCGGCGGACAGGGAGCACCGGGGAGCTGTTTTTT. The V call is TRBV19, the J call TRBJ2-2; 8 positions agree with TRBD1. CDR3 size: 16 residues. V lost 7 bases to trimming and J lost 4 bases; unmatched junction nucleotides: 11. CDR1 is LNHDA, CDR2 SQIVND, per germline (reference sequence). Together with reference TRBV19 and TRBJ2-2, the CDR3 gives the full variable domain: DGGITQSPKYLFRKEGQNVTLSCEQNLNHDAMYWYRQDPGQGLRLIYYSQIVNDFQKGDIAEGYSVSREKKESFPLTVTSAQKNPTAFYLCASTFRRTGSTGELFFGEGSRLTVL.

J is TRBJ1-1 and V is TRBV2, with 9 bases fitting TRBD1. Trimming removed 5 bases from V and 1 base from J; junction bases left unmatched: 2. In germline, CDR1 is SNHLY, CDR2 FYNNEI. The CDR3 runs 14 residues. This CDR3 reads CASSLTGGNTEAFF. The CDR3 DNA reads as TGTGCCAGCAGTTTGACAGGGGGGAACACTGAAGCTTTCTTT.

The chain is built from TRBV6-5 and TRBJ2-3; 7 positions agree with TRBD1. V shed 7 bases and J 4 bases; nucleotides not matched to a gene: 8. The CDR3 has 14 residues. Germline loops: CDR1 MNHEY, CDR2 SVGAGI. The CDR3, as DNA: TGTGCCAGCACCAAGGCCCAGGGGGCAGATACGCAGTATTTT. As protein: CASTKAQGADTQYF.

The V and J genes are TRBV7-2 and TRBJ2-5; 9 nucleotides line up with TRBD2. Germline V CDR1 and CDR2: SGHTA, FQGNSA. This CDR3 contains 16 residues. J lost 5 bases, V lost 5 bases, and 12 bases had no gene match. CDR3 loop: CASSPGWTSVGETQYF. CDR3 DNA sequence: TGTGCCAGCAGCCCCGGGTGGACTAGCGTGGGTGAGACCCAGTACTTC.

This clone appeared a few times. The V call is TRBV11-1, the J call TRBJ2-3, with D possibly being TRBD1 (5 bases). V shed 1 base and J shed 0 bases, with 8 bases lying between them. The CDR3 covers 15 residues. Per the germline V gene, CDR1 is SGHAT and CDR2 is FQDESV (reference sequence). CDR3 nucleotide sequence: TGTGCCAGCAGCTTAGGACAGTTTAGCACAGATACGCAGTATTTT. Its protein is CASSLGQFSTDTQYF. The whole variable domain, filled in from reference TRBV11-1 and TRBJ2-3, reads EAEVAQSPRYKITEKSQAVAFWCDPISGHATLYWYRQILGQGPELLVQFQDESVVDDSQLPKDRFSAERLKGVDSTLKIQPAELGDSAMYLCASSLGQFSTDTQYFGPGTRLTVL.

The rearrangement links TRBV3-1 (or the pseudogene TRBV3-2) to TRBJ2-5, with a tentative D call TRBD1 (5 bases). With 8 bases removed from V and 3 bases from J, the gap between germline ends came to 13 bases. CDR3 length: 13 residues. Germline V CDR1 and CDR2: LGHDT, YNNKEL (reference sequence). The CDR3 DNA is TGTGCCAGCCGGACAAGAAAAGAAGAGACCCAGTACTTC. It yields the protein CASRTRKEETQYF.

The rearrangement links TRBV11-2 to TRBJ2-1; 9 bases are shared with TRBD1. The germline gives CDR1 SGHAT, CDR2 FQNNGV. Trimming at V came to 0 bases and at J to 8 bases, leaving 8 bases not matched to a gene. This CDR3 contains 16 residues. The CDR3 sequence: CASSLDIGQGLDEQFF. In DNA form, the CDR3 reads TGTGCCAGCAGCTTAGATATAGGACAGGGGCTGGATGAGCAGTTCTTC.

The V gene is TRBV6-5, the J gene TRBJ1-2; possible D gene TRBD1, 6 bases. Germline lookup yields CDR1 MNHEY and CDR2 SVGAGI. This CDR3 contains 12 residues. V was shortened by 5 bases and J by 6 bases, with 10 bases between the two germline ends. The chain's CDR3 is CASSQGRHGYTF. CDR3 DNA: TGTGCCAGCAGTCAGGGGAGACATGGCTACACCTTC.

The chain is built from TRBV5-4 and TRBJ1-2; tentative D call: TRBD1 (5 bases). V lost 1 base, J lost 6 bases, and 13 bases lay in between. Germline V lookup: CDR1 SGHNT, CDR2 YYREEE (reference sequence). The CDR3 covers 14 residues. CDR3 amino acids: CASSLYGGSDGYTF. CDR3 in DNA: TGTGCCAGCAGCTTGTACGGGGGTTCGGATGGCTACACCTTC.

This clone was recorded once. The rearrangement joins TRBV7-4 to TRBJ1-5; D might be TRBD1 (5 bases). With 4 bases removed from V and 4 bases from J, the gap between germline ends came to 8 bases. The CDR3 runs 13 residues. In germline, CDR1 is SGHVT, CDR2 SQSDAQ. CDR3 protein: CASSSPGNQPQHF. The CDR3 bases are TGTGCCAGCAGCTCCCCAGGGAATCAGCCCCAGCATTTT.

This clone has a handful of counts. The identical CDR3 is also encoded by other nucleotide sequences in the sample. The rearrangement joins TRBV4-3 to TRBJ2-1; weak D call: TRBD2 (6 bases). The CDR3 runs 13 residues. Germline values: CDR1 LGHNA, CDR2 YSLEER. Trimming took off 1 base at V and 7 bases at J, with 8 bases between the two ends. CDR3 loop: CASSQVRGNEQFF. The CDR3 DNA reads as TGCGCCAGCAGCCAAGTTCGGGGGAATGAGCAGTTCTTC.

The rearrangement links TRBV6-5 to TRBJ2-2; D uncertain. The germline V gene encodes CDR1 MNHEY and CDR2 SVGAGI. The CDR3 totals 14 residues. V lost 4 bases and J 5 bases, leaving 11 bases between the germline ends. The CDR3 loop is CASSLTRLTGELFF. The CDR3 nucleotides read TGTGCCAGCAGTTTGACTCGGTTGACCGGGGAGCTGTTTTTT.

The chain couples TRBV6-5 to TRBJ1-5; D may be TRBD1 (5 bases). CDR1 is MNHEY and CDR2 is SVGAGI in the germline V gene. This CDR3 contains 14 residues. Trimming removed 8 bases at V and 0 bases at J, with 11 bases between. In DNA, the CDR3 is TGTGCCAGCCGACAGACTTATAGCAATCAGCCCCAGCATTTT. Translated, it gives CASRQTYSNQPQHF.

This clone was observed a few times. The chain links TRBV4-1 to TRBJ2-3, with 9 bases fitting TRBD2. V dropped 7 bases and J dropped 2; count of bases not matched to a gene: 10. The CDR3 is 16 residues long. CDR1 is MGHRA, CDR2 YSYEKL, per germline. CDR3 DNA sequence: TGCGCCAGCACCCAGAGGCGGGGGGGCCTCACAGATACGCAGTATTTT. This gives the protein CASTQRRGGLTDTQYF.

This chain connects TRBV19 to TRBJ2-7; tentatively, D is TRBD2 (7 bases). With 7 bases removed from V and 2 bases from J, the gap between germline ends came to 15 bases. Germline CDR1 reads LNHDA; CDR2 reads SQIVND (reference sequence). The CDR3 consists of 14 residues. The CDR3 region is CASTATGGPYEQYF. The CDR3 region has the DNA TGTGCCAGTACCGCAACCGGGGGGCCCTACGAGCAGTACTTC.

The chain is built from TRBV18 and TRBJ2-7, with D perhaps TRBD1 (6 bases). CDR1 and CDR2 (germline): KGHSH, LQKENI. V lost 3 bases to trimming and J lost 0 bases, with 12 bases between them. The CDR3 totals 15 residues. The CDR3 DNA reads as TGTGCCAGCTCACCCGCGGACAGTATCTCCTACGAGCAGTACTTC. Protein product: CASSPADSISYEQYF.

This clone was counted once. This chain connects TRBV5-8 to TRBJ1-6; 7 bases are a match to TRBD1. V lost 0 bases and J lost 7; bases outside the gene matches: 4. This CDR3 is 15 amino acids long. Germline CDR1 and CDR2: SGHTS and YDEGEE. CDR3: CASSLVGQRNSPLHF. CDR3 nucleotides: TGTGCCAGCAGCTTGGTGGGACAGAGAAATTCACCCCTCCACTTT.

The CDR3, as DNA: TGTGCCACCAGCAGGGACAGGTCTTCGGGCGTATATGGCTACACCTTC. It encodes CATSRDRSSGVYGYTF. The genes are TRBV15 and TRBJ1-2; 7 nucleotides agree with TRBD1. The trim removed 3 bases at V and 5 bases at J, leaving 12 bases unmatched. Germline V gives CDR1 LNHNV, CDR2 YYDKDF (reference sequence). CDR3 length: 16 amino acids.

The V gene is TRBV4-1, the J gene TRBJ2-7, with a tentative D call TRBD1 (6 bases). The CDR3 sequence is 14 residues long. The germline CDR1 and CDR2 sequences are MGHRA and YSYEKL. Trimming cost V 4 bases and J 1 base, with 11 bases left between them. CDR3 in DNA: TGCGCCAGCAGCCGACGGGACAAATCCTACGAGCAGTACTTC. Translated, it gives CASSRRDKSYEQYF.

The chain recombines TRBV4-1 with TRBJ1-1, with TRBD1 as a possible D gene (5 bases). The germline V gene encodes CDR1 MGHRA and CDR2 YSYEKL. The V end lost 3 bases, the J end lost 2 bases, and 10 bases lay between the germline ends. The CDR3 is made up of 14 amino acids. The CDR3 sequence is CASSHQTANTEAFF. DNA of the CDR3: TGCGCCAGCAGCCATCAGACAGCAAACACTGAAGCTTTCTTT.

The gene calls are TRBV27 and TRBJ2-3; D perhaps matches TRBD2 (6 bases). Germline loops: CDR1 MNHEY, CDR2 SMNVEV (reference sequence). This CDR3 has 13 amino acids. V lost 4 bases and J lost 5, with 10 bases in between. CDR3 loop: CASSYRGRDTQYF. For the CDR3, the DNA is TGTGCCAGCAGTTACCGGGGGAGAGATACGCAGTATTTT.

This clone was counted between two and nine times. This chain joins TRBV29-1 and TRBJ1-1; 11 bases line up with TRBD1. V was clipped by 6 bases and J by 4 bases; unmatched bases: 7. The CDR3 loop spans 14 amino acids. CDR1 SQVTM and CDR2 ANQGSEA come from the germline V gene. The CDR3 here is CSVLGQGAFTEAFF. CDR3 bases: TGCAGCGTCCTCGGACAGGGGGCGTTCACTGAAGCTTTCTTT.

The V gene is TRBV6-6, the J gene TRBJ1-2; D not resolved. V was clipped by 2 bases and J by 7 bases, with 8 bases between them. The germline V gene has CDR1 MNHNY and CDR2 SVGAGI (reference sequence). The CDR3 has 12 amino acids. The CDR3 coding sequence is TGTGCCAGCAGTTACGAGGTATCTGGCTACACCTTC. It codes for CASSYEVSGYTF.